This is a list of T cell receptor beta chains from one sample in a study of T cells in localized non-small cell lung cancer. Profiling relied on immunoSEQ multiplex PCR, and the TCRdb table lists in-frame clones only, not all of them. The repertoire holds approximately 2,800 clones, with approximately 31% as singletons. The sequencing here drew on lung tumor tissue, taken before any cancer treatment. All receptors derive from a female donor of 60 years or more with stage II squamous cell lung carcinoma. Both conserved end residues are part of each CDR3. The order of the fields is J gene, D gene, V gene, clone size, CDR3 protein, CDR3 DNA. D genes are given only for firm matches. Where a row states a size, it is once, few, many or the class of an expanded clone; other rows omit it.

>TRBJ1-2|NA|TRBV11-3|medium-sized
CASSFRQGLKGYTF
TGTGCCAGCAGCTTTAGGCAGGGTTTGAAGGGCTACACCTTC
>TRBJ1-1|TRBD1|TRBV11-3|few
CASRGTGALGTEAFF
TGTGCCAGCAGGGGGACAGGGGCCCTGGGCACTGAAGCTTTCTTT
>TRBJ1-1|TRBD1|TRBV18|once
CASSPQGARTEAFF
TGTGCCAGCTCACCTCAGGGGGCGCGTACTGAAGCTTTCTTT
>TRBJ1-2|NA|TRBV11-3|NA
CASSLGDTRNYGYTF
TGTGCCAGCAGCTTGGGGGATACACGGAACTATGGCTACACCTTC
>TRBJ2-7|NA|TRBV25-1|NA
CASSLGAYEQYF
TGTGCCAGCAGCCTCGGAGCCTACGAGCAGTACTTC
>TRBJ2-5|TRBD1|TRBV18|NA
CASSFPTGVETQYF
TGTGCCAGCTCATTCCCGACAGGGGTAGAGACCCAGTACTTC
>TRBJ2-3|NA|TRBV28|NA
CASSLENSYSTSTDTQYF
TGTGCCAGCAGTTTGGAGAACAGCTATTCAACTAGCACAGATACGCAGTATTTT
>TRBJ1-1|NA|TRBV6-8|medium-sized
CASSYVKGTEAFF
TGTGCCAGCAGTTATGTAAAAGGCACTGAAGCTTTCTTT
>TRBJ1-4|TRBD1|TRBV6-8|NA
CASNTGEPGEKLFF
TGTGCCAGCAATACAGGGGAACCTGGTGAAAAACTGTTTTTT
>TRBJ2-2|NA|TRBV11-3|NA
CASSRRTFSTGELFF
TGTGCCAGCAGCCGTCGGACTTTTTCCACCGGGGAGCTGTTTTTT
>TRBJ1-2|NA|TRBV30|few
CAWSVGAAIGYTF
TGTGCCTGGAGTGTAGGGGCAGCCATTGGCTACACCTTC
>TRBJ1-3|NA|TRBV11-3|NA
CASSFSGRDSGNTIYF
TGTGCCAGCAGCTTCAGCGGACGGGACTCTGGAAACACCATATATTTT
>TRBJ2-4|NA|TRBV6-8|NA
CASSYSGTKNIQYF
TGTGCCAGCAGTTACAGTGGTACCAAAAACATTCAGTACTTC
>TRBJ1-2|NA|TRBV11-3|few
CASTLRGDRRNYGYTF
TGTGCCAGCACTCTCAGGGGTGACAGGCGAAACTATGGCTACACCTTC
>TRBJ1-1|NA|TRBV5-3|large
CARSLDGGLTEAFF
TGTGCCAGAAGCTTGGATGGGGGGCTCACTGAAGCTTTCTTT
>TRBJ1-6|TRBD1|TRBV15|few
CATSTRDSHNSPLHF
TGTGCCACCAGCACCCGGGACAGTCATAATTCACCCCTCCACTTT
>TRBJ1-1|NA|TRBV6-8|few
CASSRGVRDTEAFF
TGTGCCAGCAGCCGAGGGGTACGGGACACTGAAGCTTTCTTT
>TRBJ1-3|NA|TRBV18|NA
CASSPPWGSGNTIYF
TGTGCCAGCTCACCACCATGGGGATCTGGAAACACCATATATTTT
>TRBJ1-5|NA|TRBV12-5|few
CASASRRDTDNQPQHF
TGTGCTAGTGCCTCTAGACGGGATACGGACAATCAGCCCCAGCATTTT
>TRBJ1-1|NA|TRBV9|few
CASSEGGVNTEAFF
TGTGCCAGCAGCGAAGGGGGAGTGAACACTGAAGCTTTCTTT
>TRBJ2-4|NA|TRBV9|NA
CASSWVLLDIQYF
TGTGCCAGCAGTTGGGTGCTTTTGGACATTCAGTACTTC
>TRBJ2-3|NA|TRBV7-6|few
CASSLVGASTDTQYF
TGTGCCAGCAGCTTAGTGGGGGCAAGCACAGATACGCAGTATTTT
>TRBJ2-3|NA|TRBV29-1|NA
CSVVTQGAPDTQYF
TGCAGCGTTGTCACTCAGGGAGCCCCAGATACGCAGTATTTT
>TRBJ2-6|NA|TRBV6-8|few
CASSHPDGSGANVLTF
TGTGCCAGCAGTCACCCAGATGGTTCTGGGGCCAACGTCCTGACTTTC
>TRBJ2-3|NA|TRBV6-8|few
CASSYDLYTDTQYF
TGTGCCAGCAGTTACGATCTGTACACAGATACGCAGTATTTT
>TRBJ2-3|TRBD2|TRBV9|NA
CASSVGPGLGQRDTQYF
TGTGCCAGCAGCGTAGGACCGGGACTAGGTCAGAGAGATACGCAGTATTTT
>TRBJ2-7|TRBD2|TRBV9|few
CASLAVIGGAQYEQYF
TGTGCCAGCCTCGCCGTGATCGGGGGGGCCCAATACGAGCAGTACTTC
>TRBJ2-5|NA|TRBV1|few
CASSQDMVGGTQYF
TGCGCCAGCAGCCAAGATATGGTGGGGGGGACCCAGTACTTC
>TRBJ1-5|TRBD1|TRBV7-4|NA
CASSLGGGHPRWHF
TGTGCCAGCAGCTTAGGAGGGGGCCACCCAAGATGGCATTTT
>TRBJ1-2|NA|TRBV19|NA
CASIRAGQPGDGYTF
TGTGCCAGTATCCGAGCCGGGCAGCCGGGGGATGGCTACACCTTC
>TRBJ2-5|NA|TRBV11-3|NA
CASVTGGGVGETQYF
TGTGCCAGCGTTACCGGAGGGGGGGTTGGTGAGACCCAGTACTTC
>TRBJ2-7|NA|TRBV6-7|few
CASSDRRGGGYEQYF
TGTGCCAGCAGTGACCGCCGAGGAGGGGGCTACGAGCAGTACTTC
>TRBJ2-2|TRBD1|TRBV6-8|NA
CASRPGGSDGELFF
TGTGCCAGCAGACCAGGGGGTTCGGACGGGGAGCTGTTTTTT
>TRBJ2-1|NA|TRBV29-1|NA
CSVEANSSNEQFF
TGCAGCGTTGAAGCTAACAGCAGCAATGAGCAGTTCTTC
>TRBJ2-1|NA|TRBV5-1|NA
CASSLLGRSSYNEQFF
TGCGCCAGCAGCTTGTTGGGCAGAAGCTCCTACAATGAGCAGTTCTTC
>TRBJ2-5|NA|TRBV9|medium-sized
CASSPRLSWETQYF
TGTGCCAGCAGCCCTCGCTTGTCTTGGGAGACCCAGTACTTC
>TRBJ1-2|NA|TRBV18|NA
CASSFRGDDYGYTF
TGTGCCAGCTCATTCAGGGGTGACGACTATGGCTACACCTTC
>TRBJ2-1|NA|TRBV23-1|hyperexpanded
CASSRRRPGREQFF
TGCGCCAGCAGTCGCAGACGCCCAGGGCGTGAGCAGTTCTTC
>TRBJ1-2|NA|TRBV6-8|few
CASSYGGQGYGYTF
TGTGCCAGCAGTTACGGGGGACAAGGCTATGGCTACACCTTC
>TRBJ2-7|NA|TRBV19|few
CASSKGRIDYEQYF
TGTGCCAGTAGTAAAGGGAGGATAGACTACGAGCAGTACTTC
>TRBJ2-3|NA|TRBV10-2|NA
CASSVGRDADTQYF
TGCGCCAGCAGTGTGGGAAGGGATGCGGATACGCAGTATTTT
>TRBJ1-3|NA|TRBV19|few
CASSFDRGNTIYF
TGTGCCAGTAGTTTTGACAGGGGAAACACCATATATTTT
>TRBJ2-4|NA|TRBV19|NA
CASSMGREDIQYF
TGTGCCAGTAGTATGGGCAGGGAGGACATTCAGTACTTC
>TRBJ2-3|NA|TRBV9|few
CASSFFQGVGDTQYF
TGTGCCAGCAGTTTTTTTCAGGGAGTGGGAGATACGCAGTATTTT
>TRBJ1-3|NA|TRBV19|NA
CASRPSGGNTIYF
TGTGCCAGTAGGCCCAGTGGCGGAAACACCATATATTTT
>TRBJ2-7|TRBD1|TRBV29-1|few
CSVAPDRGYEQYF
TGCAGCGTTGCTCCGGACAGGGGCTACGAGCAGTACTTC
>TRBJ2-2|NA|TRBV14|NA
CASSRLPGSGGTGELFF
TGTGCCAGCAGCCGGCTTCCTGGCTCGGGCGGCACCGGGGAGCTGTTTTTT
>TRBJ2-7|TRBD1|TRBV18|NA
CASSLSGTGEYEQYF
TGTGCCAGCTCCCTTTCCGGGACAGGGGAATACGAGCAGTACTTC
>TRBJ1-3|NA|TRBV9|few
CASSVTGLSGNTIYF
TGTGCCAGCAGCGTAACCGGACTCTCTGGAAACACCATATATTTT
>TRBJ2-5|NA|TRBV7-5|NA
CASSPTPRGGGETQYF
TGTGCCAGCAGCCCGACGCCCAGGGGGGGCGGGGAGACCCAGTACTTC
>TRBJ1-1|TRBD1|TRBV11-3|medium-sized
CASSLMKGAGTEAFF
TGTGCCAGCAGCTTAATGAAGGGGGCCGGGACTGAAGCTTTCTTT
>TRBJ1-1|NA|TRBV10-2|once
CASEGGNTEAFF
TGCGCCAGCGAGGGGGGGAACACTGAAGCTTTCTTT
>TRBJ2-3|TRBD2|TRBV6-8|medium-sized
CASSDSTSGGADTQYF
TGTGCCAGCAGTGACTCGACTAGCGGGGGGGCAGATACGCAGTATTTT
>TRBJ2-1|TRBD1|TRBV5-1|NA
CASSLGGTGVYNEQFF
TGCGCCAGCAGCTTGGGAGGGACAGGGGTCTACAATGAGCAGTTCTTC
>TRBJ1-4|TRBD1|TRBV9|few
CASSLRTGGETNEKLFF
TGTGCCAGCAGCCTGCGGACAGGGGGAGAGACTAATGAAAAACTGTTTTTT
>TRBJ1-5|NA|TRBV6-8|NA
CASRKAPGDSNQPQHF
TGTGCCAGCAGGAAGGCCCCCGGGGATAGCAATCAGCCCCAGCATTTT
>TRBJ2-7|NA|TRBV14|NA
CASSQVPGAEQYF
TGTGCCAGCAGCCAAGTCCCCGGGGCTGAGCAGTACTTC